Below are 20 T cell receptor beta chains sequenced from a single sample in a study of T cell changes during pregnancy in multiple sclerosis. Clones were read by immunoSEQ multiplex PCR, and TCRdb kept only the in-frame ones, dropping some. The repertoire holds tens of thousands of clones, with 90% as singletons. This specimen consisted of peripheral blood, obtained after pregnancy. These receptors were obtained from a female donor in good health, enrolled as a control in a pregnancy study.

V is TRBV18 and J is TRBJ2-3; 13 nucleotides align to TRBD2. Germline values: CDR1 KGHSH, CDR2 LQKENI. J was trimmed by 4 bases and V by 3 bases; bases with no gene match: 4. There are 16 residues in the CDR3. The CDR3: CASSPGLAGQADTQYF. Here the CDR3 DNA reads TGTGCCAGCTCACCGGGACTAGCGGGACAGGCAGATACGCAGTATTTT.

In this sample, this clone is medium-sized. V usage is TRBV6-5 and J usage is TRBJ2-1, with TRBD2 matching over 14 bases. V was clipped by 0 bases and J by 8 bases; unmatched bases: 3. The CDR3 extends over 16 amino acids. Looked up from germline, CDR1 is MNHEY and CDR2 is SVGAGI. This chain's CDR3 is CASSYSGTSGSDEQFF. DNA of the CDR3: TGTGCCAGCAGTTACTCTGGGACTAGCGGGAGCGATGAGCAGTTCTTC.

This chain joins TRBV10-1 and TRBJ2-5; D is perhaps TRBD1 (6 bases). Trimming left V 8 bases short and J 3 bases short, with 13 bases between. CDR3 length: 13 amino acids. CDR1 is WNHNN, CDR2 SYGVQD, per germline (reference sequence). CDR3 sequence: CASGEGHEETQYF. CDR3 nucleotides: TGCGCCAGCGGAGAGGGACACGAAGAGACCCAGTACTTC.

The rearrangement links TRBV4-1 to TRBJ2-5, with D perhaps TRBD1 (5 bases). V was clipped by 0 bases and J by 5 bases, with 10 bases between them. Looked up from germline, CDR1 is MGHRA and CDR2 is YSYEKL. This CDR3 spans 14 amino acids. The CDR3 coding sequence is TGCGCCAGCAGCCAAGATTTCAACAGGGAGACCCAGTACTTC. Protein sequence: CASSQDFNRETQYF.

The chain has TRBV27 and TRBJ2-1, with D possibly being TRBD1 (6 bases). The CDR3 has 12 amino acids. The germline V gene encodes CDR1 MNHEY and CDR2 SMNVEV (reference sequence). The V gene lost 8 bases and the J gene lost 5 bases, with 10 bases spanning the gap. CDR3 sequence: CASGDNHNEQFF. The CDR3 coding sequence is TGTGCCAGCGGGGACAACCACAATGAGCAGTTCTTC.

The V call is TRBV9, the J call TRBJ2-1, with 9 positions matching TRBD1. Germline lookup yields CDR1 SGDLS and CDR2 YYNGEE. The V segment lost 3 bases and the J segment 4 bases; nucleotides outside the gene matches: 5. This CDR3 spans 15 amino acids. The CDR3 region is CASSGTGAPYNEQFF. As DNA, the CDR3 is TGTGCCAGCAGCGGGACAGGGGCCCCGTACAATGAGCAGTTCTTC. Full variable domain (missing parts from reference TRBV9 and TRBJ2-1): DSGVTQTPKHLITATGQRVTLRCSPRSGDLSVYWYQQSLDQGLQFLIQYYNGEERAKGNILERFSAQQFPDLHSELNLSSLELGDSALYFCASSGTGAPYNEQFFGPGTRLTVL.

The chain couples TRBV27 to TRBJ2-4; 8 bases align to TRBD2. The CDR3 totals 16 residues. V was pared by 5 bases and J by 8 bases, with 14 bases of the junction left unmatched. Germline V gene sequence: CDR1 MNHEY, CDR2 SMNVEV (reference sequence). CDR3 bases: TGTGCCAGCAGTCCTCGGCGGGGGGTCCTCAGGGACATTCAGTACTTC. Protein: CASSPRRGVLRDIQYF.

The J gene is TRBJ1-2, the V gene TRBV29-1, with 7 bases lining up with TRBD1. V gave up 4 bases and J gave up 4 bases; unmatched junction bases: 3. This CDR3 has 12 amino acids. Germline-derived CDR1 and CDR2 are SQVTM and ANQGSEA. The CDR3 region has the DNA TGCAGCGTTGTGGGGGACAGCTATGGCTACACCTTC. Protein sequence: CSVVGDSYGYTF.

This chain joins TRBV5-4 and TRBJ1-5, with D maybe TRBD1 (5 bases). CDR3 size: 14 residues. Germline loops: CDR1 SGHNT, CDR2 YYREEE (reference sequence). Trimming left V 4 bases short and J 4 bases short, with 12 bases between. The CDR3 DNA sequence: TGTGCCAGCAGCGCGGGAAGGACAAATCAGCCCCAGCATTTT. Amino acid sequence: CASSAGRTNQPQHF.

This sequence joins TRBV7-2 and TRBJ1-4; 10 bases match TRBD1. The V gene's germline CDR1 is SGHTA and CDR2 FQGNSA. The trim removed 5 bases at V and 8 bases at J, leaving 8 bases unmatched. The CDR3 is made up of 15 amino acids. The CDR3 spells CASSDLGTGDEKLFF. CDR3 DNA sequence: TGTGCCAGCAGCGACCTTGGGACAGGGGACGAAAAACTGTTTTTT.

The rearrangement uses TRBV4-2 and TRBJ1-6; D is uncertain. CDR1 is LGHNA and CDR2 is YNFKEQ in the germline V gene. The V end was cut by 0 bases, the J end by 7 bases, with 7 bases between. There are 14 residues in the CDR3. The CDR3 coding sequence is TGTGCCAGCAGCCAAGATCGGAGGAATTCACCCCTCCACTTT. Translation: CASSQDRRNSPLHF.

The chain has TRBV7-8 and TRBJ2-7; 8 positions match TRBD1. The junction had 5 bases not matched to a gene; V was cut back by 1 base and J by 3 bases. Germline assignment: CDR1 SGHVS and CDR2 FQNEAQ. The CDR3 runs to 15 residues. CDR3 protein: CASSLGGQGRYEQYF. CDR3 in DNA: TGTGCCAGCAGCTTAGGTGGACAGGGACGCTACGAGCAGTACTTC.

This sequence joins TRBV13 and TRBJ2-6, with 11 bases lining up with TRBD2. V shed 3 bases, J shed 1 base, and the junction held 5 bases outside the gene matches. The length of the CDR3 is 18 residues. Germline V gene sequence: CDR1 PRHDT, CDR2 FYEKMQ (reference sequence). The CDR3 loop is CASSLTGLAVSGANVLTF. The CDR3 DNA reads as TGTGCCAGCAGCTTGACGGGACTAGCGGTTTCTGGGGCCAACGTCCTGACTTTC.

This chain uses TRBV11-2 with TRBJ2-1; maybe TRBD2 (6 bases). V was trimmed by 4 bases and J by 2 bases, leaving 9 bases between them. The germline CDR1 and CDR2 sequences are SGHAT and FQNNGV. The CDR3 extends over 14 amino acids. CDR3 protein: CASSSEGTYNEQFF. For the CDR3, the DNA is TGTGCCAGCAGCTCGGAGGGCACCTACAATGAGCAGTTCTTC.

The chain couples TRBV4-3 to TRBJ2-3; 9 bases agree with TRBD2. The CDR3 runs 17 residues. The germline V gene encodes CDR1 LGHNA and CDR2 YSLEER. The V segment lost 1 base and the J segment 0 bases; nucleotides outside the gene matches: 5. DNA of the CDR3: TGCGCCAGCAGCCAAGGTAGCGGGGGTTGGAGCACAGATACGCAGTATTTT. Encoded protein: CASSQGSGGWSTDTQYF.

The chain employs TRBV5-8 and TRBJ1-6; no reliable D call. Trimming cost V 10 bases and J 0 bases, with 14 bases left between them. The CDR3 is 15 residues long. Germline-derived CDR1 and CDR2 are SGHTS and YDEGEE. CDR3 protein: CALKGGSSYNSPLHF. The CDR3 nucleotides read TGTGCCCTAAAGGGAGGAAGCTCCTATAATTCACCCCTCCACTTT.

V gene TRBV30 combines with J gene TRBJ1-5; D is unclear. V gave up 1 base and J gave up 1 base, with 5 bases separating them. The CDR3 length is 13 residues. Germline assignment: CDR1 GTSNPN and CDR2 SVGIG (reference sequence). CDR3 amino acids: CAWSASSNQPQHF. The CDR3 coding sequence is TGTGCCTGGAGTGCATCCAGCAATCAGCCCCAGCATTTT.

V gene TRBV4-2 combines with J gene TRBJ1-6, with D possibly matching TRBD1 (6 bases). This CDR3 is 16 amino acids long. The V and J ends lost 4 bases and 5 bases respectively, with 15 bases between them. Germline CDR1 reads LGHNA; CDR2 reads YNFKEQ. CDR3 amino acids: CASSPTGGGDNSPLHF. In nucleotides, the CDR3 is TGTGCCAGCAGCCCAACTGGGGGGGGCGATAATTCACCCCTCCACTTT.

J is TRBJ2-7 and V is TRBV13; the match to TRBD2 covers 7 bases. J lost 5 bases, V lost 5 bases, and 6 bases had no gene match. Per germline, CDR1 PRHDT and CDR2 FYEKMQ (reference sequence). The CDR3 consists of 13 residues. CDR3 in DNA: TGTGCCAGCAGCCGACCTGGGAGGGACGAGCAGTACTTC. Translating it yields CASSRPGRDEQYF.

V gene TRBV6-1 combines with J gene TRBJ2-3; possibly TRBD1 for D (5 bases). The CDR3 runs 15 residues. CDR1 and CDR2 (germline): MNHNS, SASEGT. V lost 6 bases, J lost 0 bases, and 13 bases lay in between. CDR3 in DNA: TGTGCCAGCAGGAATACAGGAACTAGCACAGATACGCAGTATTTT. Protein product: CASRNTGTSTDTQYF.